The T cell receptor (beta chain) described here comes from a study of blood T cells in healthy people across ages. Overall study results and limits: Roughly linear declines in TCR beta diversity per million T cells occurred with age. When set beside aged donors, long-lived donors presented more naive CD4+ cells and higher diversity.

CDR1 is SGHRS and CDR2 is YFSETQ in the germline V gene. The CDR3 is 15 residues long. The ends were cut back, 2 bases at V and 1 base at J, with 11 bases in the middle. This clonotype was detected only a few times. Its cognate antigen is unknown. A second PCR of about 7 to 12 cycles used a sample-barcoded 5' primer and a J-beta primer mix. Per sample, CDR3-containing paired-end reads numbered at least 2.5 million. Via MiXCR, TCRdb re-called the 5' RACE reads, giving one row per CDR3 protein. The sample includes 550,000 to 650,000 distinct CDR3 sequences, approximately 30% of them seen just once. The chain couples TRBV5-1 to TRBJ2-3; D not certain. Sequencing was performed on blood. The sequence was collected from a woman of 80 years or more in good health. The CDR3 sequence: CASSFQTGRTDTQYF. The CDR3 DNA sequence: TGCGCCAGCAGCTTCCAGACGGGCCGCACAGATACGCAGTATTTT. The variable domain in full, completed from reference TRBV5-1 and TRBJ2-3, reads KAGVTQTPRYLIKTRGQQVTLSCSPISGHRSVSWYQQTPGQGLQFLFEYFSETQRNKGNFPGRFSGRQFSNSRSEMNVSTLELGDSALYLCASSFQTGRTDTQYFGPGTRLTVL.